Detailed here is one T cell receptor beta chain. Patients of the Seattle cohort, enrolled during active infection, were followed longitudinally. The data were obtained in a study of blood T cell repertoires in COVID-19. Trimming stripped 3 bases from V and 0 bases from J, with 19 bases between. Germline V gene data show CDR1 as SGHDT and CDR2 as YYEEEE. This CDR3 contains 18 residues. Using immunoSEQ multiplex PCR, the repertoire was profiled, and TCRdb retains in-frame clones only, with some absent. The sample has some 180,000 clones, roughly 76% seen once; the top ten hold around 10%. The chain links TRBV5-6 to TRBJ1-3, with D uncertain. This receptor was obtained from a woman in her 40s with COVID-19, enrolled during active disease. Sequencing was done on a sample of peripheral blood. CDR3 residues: CASSSPGGWGNSGNTIYF. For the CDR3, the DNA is TGTGCCAGCAGCTCACCAGGAGGCTGGGGTAACTCTGGAAACACCATATATTTT.